The rows below give T cell receptor beta chains drawn from one sample of a study of Ad26.COV2.S vaccination and SARS-CoV-2 variants. Produced via immunoSEQ multiplex PCR; TCRdb's table is partial and in-frame only. The table shows about 420,000 clones, with roughly 90% occurring only once. The source material was peripheral blood, sampled in a trial of Ad26.COV2.S vaccine versus placebo. The receptors were sampled from a person aged 18 to 59 who received the Ad26.COV2.S COVID-19 vaccine or a placebo. Each CDR3 is given with its conserved first and last residue.

j_gene: TRBJ2-5; v_gene: TRBV28; CDR3aa: CASSLWADKTQYF
j_gene: TRBJ2-5; v_gene: TRBV3-1/TRBV3-2; CDR3aa: CASSRRQIQETQYF
j_gene: TRBJ1-5; v_gene: TRBV18; CDR3aa: CASSRASVGVGNQPQHF
j_gene: TRBJ1-4; v_gene: TRBV7-6; CDR3aa: CASSTLGRAEKLFF
j_gene: TRBJ2-4; v_gene: TRBV15; CDR3aa: CATSPGGGPKNIQYF
j_gene: TRBJ1-2; v_gene: TRBV4-1; CDR3aa: CASSPEGRRGYGYTF
j_gene: TRBJ1-1; v_gene: TRBV7-8; CDR3aa: CASSLNPSIMNTEAFF
j_gene: TRBJ2-7; v_gene: TRBV7-2; CDR3aa: CASSRTGSSTRNEQYF
j_gene: TRBJ1-5; v_gene: TRBV6-5; CDR3aa: CASSYSIPDSHQPQHF
j_gene: TRBJ1-3; v_gene: TRBV5-8; CDR3aa: CASSLRQSGNTIYF
j_gene: TRBJ2-5; v_gene: TRBV7-6; CDR3aa: CASGPSGRYQETQYF
j_gene: TRBJ2-1; v_gene: TRBV5-6; CDR3aa: CASSNGLEQFF
j_gene: TRBJ2-7; v_gene: TRBV5-1; CDR3aa: CASSSGTVDRSYEQYF
j_gene: TRBJ2-3; v_gene: TRBV11-2; CDR3aa: CASSLNRQGGLSTDTQYF
j_gene: TRBJ1-1; v_gene: TRBV4-3; CDR3aa: CASSQDLVGPEAFF
j_gene: TRBJ2-7; v_gene: TRBV18; CDR3aa: CASSPPVGPYEQYF
j_gene: TRBJ1-2; v_gene: TRBV30; CDR3aa: CAWTTTRLYGYTF
j_gene: TRBJ2-7; v_gene: TRBV4-1; CDR3aa: CASSQVLSYDEQYF
j_gene: TRBJ2-5; v_gene: TRBV9; CDR3aa: CASSRGLYGGGEETQYF
j_gene: TRBJ1-1; v_gene: TRBV7-9; CDR3aa: CASSHDRAQGSLNTEAFF
j_gene: TRBJ2-1; v_gene: TRBV5-1; CDR3aa: CASCLTGDSYNEQFF
j_gene: TRBJ2-3; v_gene: TRBV18; CDR3aa: CASSPRRGTTGSTDTQYF
j_gene: TRBJ2-5; v_gene: TRBV6-5; CDR3aa: CASSGRVGSLYF
j_gene: TRBJ2-3; v_gene: TRBV6-4; CDR3aa: CASSGADTDTQYF
j_gene: TRBJ2-1; v_gene: TRBV28; CDR3aa: CASSLRGNEQFF
j_gene: TRBJ1-4; v_gene: TRBV5-1; CDR3aa: CASSTRFTGQGGEKLFF
j_gene: TRBJ2-3; v_gene: TRBV5-6; CDR3aa: CASILLQRSDTQYF
j_gene: TRBJ2-2; v_gene: TRBV7-9; CDR3aa: CASVGQGRTGELFF
j_gene: TRBJ1-5; v_gene: TRBV27; CDR3aa: CASRAGNQPQHF
j_gene: TRBJ2-5; v_gene: TRBV6-2/TRBV6-3; CDR3aa: CASSFIFGQGMQETQYF
j_gene: TRBJ2-7; v_gene: TRBV5-6; CDR3aa: CASSLAVVGHEQYF
j_gene: TRBJ1-1; v_gene: TRBV5-4; CDR3aa: CASSLSADPNTEAFF
j_gene: TRBJ2-7; v_gene: TRBV11-2; CDR3aa: CASSSPRGFYEQYF
j_gene: TRBJ1-6; v_gene: TRBV6-4; CDR3aa: CASSLGTGDNSPLHF
j_gene: TRBJ2-2; v_gene: TRBV5-4; CDR3aa: CASSLNRINTGELFF
j_gene: TRBJ2-6; v_gene: TRBV28; CDR3aa: CASSSRRGANVLTF
j_gene: TRBJ2-6; v_gene: TRBV27; CDR3aa: CASSSFEGAGANVLTF
j_gene: TRBJ1-3; v_gene: TRBV7-9; CDR3aa: CASRSDRDGNTIYF
j_gene: TRBJ1-2; v_gene: TRBV6-5; CDR3aa: CAGGQGYYYGYTF
j_gene: TRBJ2-3; v_gene: TRBV29-1; CDR3aa: CSVQKRGTDTQYF
j_gene: TRBJ2-5; v_gene: TRBV6-2/TRBV6-3; CDR3aa: CASSYTGPQETQYF
j_gene: TRBJ2-7; v_gene: TRBV30; CDR3aa: CAWSDSTYEQYF
j_gene: TRBJ1-5; v_gene: TRBV4-3; CDR3aa: CASSQGLGQYSNQPQHF
j_gene: TRBJ1-2; v_gene: TRBV5-4; CDR3aa: CASSMGQGYGYTF
j_gene: TRBJ1-2; v_gene: TRBV5-4; CDR3aa: CASSYSPIGGGYGYTF
j_gene: TRBJ2-7; v_gene: TRBV28; CDR3aa: CASSLSYYEQYF
j_gene: TRBJ2-5; v_gene: TRBV5-8; CDR3aa: CASSRRGAEETQYF
j_gene: TRBJ1-4; v_gene: TRBV19; CDR3aa: CASSTPGGRGLTNEKLFF
j_gene: TRBJ1-2; v_gene: TRBV28; CDR3aa: CASSFPGLSEDGYTF
j_gene: TRBJ2-2; v_gene: TRBV10-1; CDR3aa: CASSRRDRGNTGELFF